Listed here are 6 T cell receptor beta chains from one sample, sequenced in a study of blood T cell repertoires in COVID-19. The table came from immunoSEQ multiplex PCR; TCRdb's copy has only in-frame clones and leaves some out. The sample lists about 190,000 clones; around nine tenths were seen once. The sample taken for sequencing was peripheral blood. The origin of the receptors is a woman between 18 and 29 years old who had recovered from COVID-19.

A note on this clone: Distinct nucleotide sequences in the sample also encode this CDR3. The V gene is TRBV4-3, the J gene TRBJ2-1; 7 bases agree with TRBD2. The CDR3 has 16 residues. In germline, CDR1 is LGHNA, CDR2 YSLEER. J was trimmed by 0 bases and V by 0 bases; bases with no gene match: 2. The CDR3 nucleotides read TGCGCCAGCAGCCAAGACCTAGCGGTCTCCTACAATGAGCAGTTCTTC. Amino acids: CASSQDLAVSYNEQFF.

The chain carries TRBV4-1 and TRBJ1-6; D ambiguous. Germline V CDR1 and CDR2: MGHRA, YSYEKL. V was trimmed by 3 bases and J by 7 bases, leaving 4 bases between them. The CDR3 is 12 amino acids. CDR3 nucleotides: TGCGCCAGCAGCCAGCAGAATTCACCCCTCCACTTT. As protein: CASSQQNSPLHF.

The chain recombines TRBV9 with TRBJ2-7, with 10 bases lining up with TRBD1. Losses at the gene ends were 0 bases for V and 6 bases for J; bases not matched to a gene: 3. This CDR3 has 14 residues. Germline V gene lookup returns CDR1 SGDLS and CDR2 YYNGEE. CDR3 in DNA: TGTGCCAGCAGCGTAGGGGACAGGGGAGCCGAGCAGTACTTC. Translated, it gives CASSVGDRGAEQYF.

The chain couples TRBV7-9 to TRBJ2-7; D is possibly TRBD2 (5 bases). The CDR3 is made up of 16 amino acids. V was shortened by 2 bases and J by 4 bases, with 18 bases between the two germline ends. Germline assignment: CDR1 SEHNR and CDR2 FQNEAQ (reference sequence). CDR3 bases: TGTGCCAGCAGCTTACTCGACGGGAACCACCATTACGAGCAGTACTTC. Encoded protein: CASSLLDGNHHYEQYF.

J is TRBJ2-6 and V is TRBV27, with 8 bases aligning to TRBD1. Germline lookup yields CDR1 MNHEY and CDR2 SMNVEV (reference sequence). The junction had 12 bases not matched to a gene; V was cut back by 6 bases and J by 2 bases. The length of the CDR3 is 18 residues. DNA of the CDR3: TGTGCCAGCAGGGAACGACAGGGGCGCGGCCCTGGGGCCAACGTCCTGACTTTC. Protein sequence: CASRERQGRGPGANVLTF. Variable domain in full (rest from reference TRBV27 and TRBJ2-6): EAQVTQNPRYLITVTGKKLTVTCSQNMNHEYMSWYRQDPGLGLRQIYYSMNVEVTDKGDVPEGYKVSRKEKRNFPLILESPSPNQTSLYFCASRERQGRGPGANVLTFGAGSRLTVL.

DNA of the CDR3: TGTGCCAGCAGCGAAACTCAAGCGGGTTCAAACACCATATATTTT. Translated, it gives CASSETQAGSNTIYF. The rearrangement links TRBV9 to TRBJ1-3, with unresolved D. Trimming pared 3 bases from V and 6 bases from J, leaving 16 bases between. The CDR3 sequence is 15 residues long. Germline loops: CDR1 SGDLS, CDR2 YYNGEE. The variable domain in full, with the rest retrieved from reference TRBV9 and TRBJ1-3, is DSGVTQTPKHLITATGQRVTLRCSPRSGDLSVYWYQQSLDQGLQFLIQYYNGEERAKGNILERFSAQQFPDLHSELNLSSLELGDSALYFCASSETQAGSNTIYFGEGSWLTVV.